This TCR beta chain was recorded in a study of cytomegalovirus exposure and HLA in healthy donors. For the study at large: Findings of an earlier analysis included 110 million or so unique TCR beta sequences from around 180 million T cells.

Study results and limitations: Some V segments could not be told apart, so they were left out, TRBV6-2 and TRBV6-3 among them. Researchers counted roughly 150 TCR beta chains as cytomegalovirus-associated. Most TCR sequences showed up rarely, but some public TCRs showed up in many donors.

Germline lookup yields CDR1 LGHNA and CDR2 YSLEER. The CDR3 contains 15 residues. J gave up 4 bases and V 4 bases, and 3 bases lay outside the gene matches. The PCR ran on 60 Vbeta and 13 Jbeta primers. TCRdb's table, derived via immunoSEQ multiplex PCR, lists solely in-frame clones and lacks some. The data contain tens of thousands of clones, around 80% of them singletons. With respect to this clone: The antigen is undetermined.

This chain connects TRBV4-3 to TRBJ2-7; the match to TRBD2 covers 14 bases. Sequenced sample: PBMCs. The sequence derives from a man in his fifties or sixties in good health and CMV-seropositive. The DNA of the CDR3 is TGCGCCAGCAGCCTCGGGACTAGCGGGAGTTACGAGCAGTACTTC. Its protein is CASSLGTSGSYEQYF.